Below, 28 T cell receptor beta chains from the same sample are listed, as sequenced in a study of blood T cell repertoires in COVID-19. Generated by immunoSEQ multiplex PCR, the TCRdb table keeps only in-frame clones and is missing some. This sample carries about 220,000 clones, 75% to 90% of them seen once, and the ten largest clones take 5.2%. Material: peripheral blood. These receptors all come from an older woman with COVID-19, enrolled during active disease.

The V gene is TRBV4-2, the J gene TRBJ1-2, with 7 positions matching TRBD1. The CDR3 is made up of 16 amino acids. Germline CDR1 reads LGHNA; CDR2 reads YNFKEQ. The V segment lost 0 bases and the J segment 5 bases; nucleotides outside the gene matches: 9. In DNA form, the CDR3 reads TGTGCCAGCAGCCAAGAAGAAAGGGACAGACCGTATGGCTACACCTTC. It encodes CASSQEERDRPYGYTF.

This clone has only one observation. The chain employs TRBV28 and TRBJ1-2; 8 bases match TRBD1. Per the germline V gene, CDR1 is MDHEN and CDR2 is SYDVKM. The CDR3 runs 14 residues. V lost 3 bases and J lost 4; bases outside the gene matches: 4. DNA of the CDR3: TGTGCCAGCAGTTTTACCGGGACAGGCTATGGCTACACCTTC. This gives the protein CASSFTGTGYGYTF.

For the CDR3, the DNA is TGTGGTTCCGGGACAGCCGGAAACACCATATATTTT. It specifies CGSGTAGNTIYF. V and J are TRBV7-2 and TRBJ1-3, with TRBD1 matching over 7 bases. The V gene's germline CDR1 is SGHTA and CDR2 FQGNSA. The CDR3 extends over 12 amino acids. Together with reference TRBV7-2 and TRBJ1-3, the CDR3 gives the full variable domain: GAGVSQSPSNKVTEKGKDVELRCDPISGHTALYWYRQSLGQGLEFLIYFQGNSAPDKSGLPSDRFSAERTGGSVSTLTIQRTQQEDSAVYLCGSGTAGNTIYFGEGSWLTVV.

This rearrangement joins TRBV28 to TRBJ2-5; TRBD2 matches 11 bases. Germline V CDR1 and CDR2: MDHEN, SYDVKM. The CDR3 length is 16 residues. V lost 5 bases, J lost 6 bases, and 11 bases stayed unmatched. CDR3 sequence reads: CASSPRDSGRGQTQYF. In DNA form, the CDR3 reads TGTGCCAGCAGTCCCCGGGATAGCGGGAGGGGACAGACCCAGTACTTC. Filled out from reference TRBV28 and TRBJ2-5, the complete variable domain reads DVKVTQSSRYLVKRTGEKVFLECVQDMDHENMFWYRQDPGLGLRLIYFSYDVKMKEKGDIPEGYSVSREKKERFSLILESASTNQTSMYLCASSPRDSGRGQTQYFGPGTRLLVL.

V is TRBV20-1 and J is TRBJ2-1; 11 nucleotides line up with TRBD2. Germline V gene data show CDR1 as DFQATT and CDR2 as SNEGSKA (reference sequence). This CDR3 has 16 amino acids. V gave up 3 bases and J gave up 10 bases; unmatched junction bases: 14. The CDR3 nucleotides are TGCAGTGCTAGTGATTTAAAACTAGCGGGAGTACGAGAGCAGTTCTTC. This gives the protein CSASDLKLAGVREQFF.

The chain employs TRBV7-2 and TRBJ2-5, with 11 bases that match TRBD2. Trimming removed 2 bases from V and 5 bases from J; junction bases left unmatched: 13. The CDR3 has 18 residues. CDR1 is SGHTA and CDR2 is FQGNSA in the germline V gene. The CDR3, as DNA: TGTGCCAGCAGCTTAACTAGCGGGAGCGTGGGAAGGTTGGAGACCCAGTACTTC. Protein: CASSLTSGSVGRLETQYF.

The chain recombines TRBV11-2 with TRBJ2-2, with D perhaps TRBD2 (5 bases). Trimming pared 1 base from V and 5 bases from J, leaving 14 bases between. Germline CDR1 is SGHAT and CDR2 is FQNNGV. CDR3 length: 16 residues. The CDR3 DNA reads as TGTGCCAGCAGCTTAGTAATACAGAGAGGGACCGGGGAGCTGTTTTTT. It yields the protein CASSLVIQRGTGELFF.

The J gene is TRBJ2-1, the V gene TRBV19; 12 bases map to TRBD2. Germline V gene data show CDR1 as LNHDA and CDR2 as SQIVND (reference sequence). V lost 4 bases to trimming and J lost 5 bases; unmatched junction nucleotides: 3. The CDR3 spans 15 residues. CDR3: CASSKLAGGNNEQFF. As DNA, the CDR3 is TGTGCCAGTAGTAAACTAGCGGGGGGAAACAATGAGCAGTTCTTC.

V is TRBV27 and J is TRBJ2-5; TRBD2 matches at 14 bases. The germline gives CDR1 MNHEY, CDR2 SMNVEV (reference sequence). V dropped 3 bases and J dropped 9; count of bases not matched to a gene: 3. The CDR3 has 14 amino acids. This CDR3 is CASSFRLAGGAQYF. Written as DNA, the CDR3 is TGTGCCAGCAGTTTCCGACTAGCGGGAGGGGCCCAGTACTTC.

The chain links TRBV7-2 to TRBJ2-1; 7 bases are a match to TRBD2. The CDR3 runs to 14 residues. The germline gives CDR1 SGHTA, CDR2 FQGNSA. After removal of 8 bases from V and 4 bases from J, the junction contained 8 bases not matched to a gene. CDR3 loop: CASGRGAGYNEQFF. As DNA, the CDR3 is TGTGCCAGCGGGCGGGGAGCGGGGTACAATGAGCAGTTCTTC.

The chain recombines TRBV20-1 with TRBJ1-1; D unresolved. The germline V gene encodes CDR1 DFQATT and CDR2 SNEGSKA (reference sequence). Trimming stripped 5 bases from V and 5 bases from J, with 9 bases between. The CDR3 spans 11 residues. The CDR3 loop reads CSALAKTEAFF. As DNA, the CDR3 is TGCAGTGCTCTTGCTAAGACTGAAGCTTTCTTT.

The V call is TRBV15, the J call TRBJ2-5; the D gene is possibly TRBD2 (5 bases). The J call may be mistaken, given a closer DNA end match to TRBJ2-7. The CDR3 covers 15 residues. Germline V gene data show CDR1 as LNHNV and CDR2 as YYDKDF (reference sequence). The CDR3 protein is CATSRVKTRGYEQYF. CDR3 in DNA: TGTGCCACCAGCAGAGTAAAAACTAGAGGGTACGAGCAGTACTTC.

As regards this clone: The identical CDR3 is also encoded by other nucleotide sequences in the sample. The chain recombines TRBV18 with TRBJ2-7; tentative D call: TRBD1 (5 bases). The V gene's germline CDR1 is KGHSH and CDR2 LQKENI. This CDR3 has 12 residues. The V gene lost 1 base and the J gene lost 5 bases, with 6 bases spanning the gap. This CDR3 is CASSPLGHEQYF. For the CDR3, the DNA is TGTGCCAGCTCACCACTGGGGCACGAGCAGTACTTC.

The J gene is TRBJ1-5, the V gene TRBV19, with D uncertain. The CDR3 contains 12 residues. Germline V gene sequence: CDR1 LNHDA, CDR2 SQIVND (reference sequence). Trimming removed 4 bases from V and 6 bases from J, with 7 bases in between. The DNA of the CDR3 is TGTGCCAGTAGTAAATCTGTTCAGCCCCAGCATTTT. Translated, it gives CASSKSVQPQHF.

The chain is built from TRBV19 and TRBJ1-5; D is undetermined. V shed 3 bases and J shed 4 bases, with 16 bases lying between them. The CDR3 consists of 16 residues. The V gene's germline CDR1 is LNHDA and CDR2 SQIVND (reference sequence). The CDR3 is CASSIPAAKRNQPQHF. CDR3 coding DNA: TGTGCCAGTAGTATCCCGGCAGCCAAGAGGAATCAGCCCCAGCATTTT.

V and J are TRBV6-5 and TRBJ1-1; 7 nucleotides agree with TRBD1. The CDR3 covers 14 residues. The J segment lost 6 bases and the V segment lost 4 bases, leaving 8 bases of the junction unmatched. Germline CDR1 MNHEY, CDR2 SVGAGI. The CDR3 protein is CASSSDRRRPEAFF. The CDR3 bases are TGTGCCAGCAGTTCGGACAGGAGAAGACCTGAAGCTTTCTTT.

The rearrangement links TRBV18 to TRBJ1-5; D possibly corresponds to TRBD1 (5 bases). CDR3 length equals 14 residues. The germline gives CDR1 KGHSH, CDR2 LQKENI. Trimming shortened V by 1 base and J by 11 bases, and 15 bases separated the two germline ends. CDR3 coding DNA: TGTGCCAGCTCACCACTGGCAGGGATCACGTCCCAGCATTTT. It encodes CASSPLAGITSQHF.

The V gene is TRBV2, the J gene TRBJ2-1; 7 nucleotides agree with TRBD1. V shed 6 bases and J 6 bases; nucleotides not matched to a gene: 5. The CDR3 is made up of 13 amino acids. Germline V CDR1 and CDR2: SNHLY, FYNNEI. CDR3: CASRGTDVNEQFF. The CDR3 nucleotides read TGTGCCAGCAGAGGGACAGACGTCAATGAGCAGTTCTTC.

V and J are TRBV6-1 and TRBJ1-2; D remains unclear. The CDR3 contains 12 residues. Trimming removed 2 bases at V and 6 bases at J, with 7 bases between. Germline V gene data show CDR1 as MNHNS and CDR2 as SASEGT. CDR3 DNA: TGTGCCAGCAGTGAAACGGGGAATGGCTACACCTTC. It is translated as CASSETGNGYTF.

A single count supports this clone. The CDR3 loop is CASSLVPPLAFF. CDR3 DNA: TGTGCCAGCAGCTTAGTCCCTCCATTAGCCTTCTTC. The chain joins TRBV11-2 to TRBJ2-1, with D unclear. The germline V gene has CDR1 SGHAT and CDR2 FQNNGV. The CDR3 contains 12 residues. With 1 base removed from V and 16 bases from J, the gap between germline ends came to 14 bases.

This chain connects TRBV9 to TRBJ1-2, with 7 bases identical to TRBD1. This CDR3 has 17 amino acids. The V gene end was trimmed by 0 bases and the J gene end by 3 bases; junction bases not matched to a gene: 11. Germline V gene sequence: CDR1 SGDLS, CDR2 YYNGEE. In DNA, the CDR3 is TGTGCCAGCAGCGTAGGGGGACAGAGTTCAGGGTACTATGGCTACACCTTC. Translation: CASSVGGQSSGYYGYTF. The whole variable domain, remainder taken from reference TRBV9 and TRBJ1-2, is DSGVTQTPKHLITATGQRVTLRCSPRSGDLSVYWYQQSLDQGLQFLIQYYNGEERAKGNILERFSAQQFPDLHSELNLSSLELGDSALYFCASSVGGQSSGYYGYTFGSGTRLTVV.

This clone was seen a handful of times. V usage is TRBV11-2 and J usage is TRBJ1-2; D not certain. Germline assignment: CDR1 SGHAT and CDR2 FQNNGV. V lost 3 bases and J 0 bases, leaving 11 bases between the germline ends. The CDR3 loop spans 15 amino acids. The CDR3 sequence is CASSFNRGTNYGYTF. The CDR3 nucleotides are TGTGCCAGCAGCTTTAACCGGGGAACTAACTATGGCTACACCTTC.

The CDR3 DNA follows: TGTGCCACCAAGGAGGGGCCAGGGAACACTGAAGCTTTCTTT. Its translation: CATKEGPGNTEAFF. The rearrangement links TRBV19 to TRBJ1-1; possibly TRBD1 for D (5 bases). The CDR3 runs 14 residues. The germline gives CDR1 LNHDA, CDR2 SQIVND (reference sequence). Trimming cost V 10 bases and J 1 base, with 16 bases left between them.

The chain uses TRBV7-2 and TRBJ1-1; 7 nucleotides align to TRBD1. The CDR3 loop spans 13 amino acids. With 6 bases clipped from V and 1 base from J, the junction kept 2 bases outside the gene matches. The germline CDR1 and CDR2 sequences are SGHTA and FQGNSA. CDR3 loop: CASRRDRNTEAFF. The CDR3 nucleotides are TGTGCCAGCAGGCGGGACAGGAACACTGAAGCTTTCTTT.

This chain joins TRBV7-3 and TRBJ1-2; TRBD1 might be the D (5 bases). V was cut by 2 bases and J by 8 bases, with 15 bases left in between. Per germline, CDR1 SGHTA and CDR2 FQGTGA. The CDR3 is 14 amino acids. The CDR3 region is CASSLDGNRQGYTF. Here the CDR3 DNA reads TGTGCCAGCAGCTTAGATGGAAACAGGCAAGGCTACACCTTC.

The CDR3 reads CASSYVRHTGELFF. Written as DNA, the CDR3 is TGTGCCAGCAGTTACGTCAGGCACACCGGGGAGCTGTTTTTT. V gene TRBV6-2 or TRBV6-3 combines with J gene TRBJ2-2; D is ambiguous. This CDR3 comprises 14 residues. Germline lookup yields CDR1 MNHEY and CDR2 SVGEGT. Trimming took off 2 bases at V and 3 bases at J, with 7 bases between the two ends.

CDR3 DNA sequence: TGTGCCAGCAGCTTCGCCCTGACTAGCGGGAGCACAGATACGCAGTATTTT. Translation gives CASSFALTSGSTDTQYF. V usage is TRBV7-8 and J usage is TRBJ2-3, with 10 bases matching TRBD2. The CDR3 sequence is 17 residues long. The germline V gene has CDR1 SGHVS and CDR2 FQNEAQ. The trim removed 3 bases at V and 0 bases at J, leaving 6 bases unmatched.

The chain combines TRBV3-1 (or the pseudogene TRBV3-2) with TRBJ1-1; D gene ambiguous. The CDR3 runs to 14 residues. Germline values: CDR1 LGHDT, CDR2 YNNKEL (reference sequence). The V and J ends lost 5 bases and 4 bases respectively, with 14 bases between them. CDR3 in DNA: TGTGCCAGCAGCTTAGCGGAGGGTTTCACTGAAGCTTTCTTT. Its translation is CASSLAEGFTEAFF.